This T cell receptor beta chain was sequenced during a study of beta chain features in type 1 diabetes. The study, taken as a whole, reports: Researchers report that Type 1 diabetes patients had moderately but significantly shorter TCRB CDR3s across all four CD4+ subsets.

A remark on this clone: Its antigen is as yet unknown.

Expressed TCRB transcripts were sequenced because the entire RNA isolate underwent reverse transcription. Clones were sequenced by immunoSEQ multiplex PCR, and TCRdb holds only the in-frame ones, with some missing. Altogether 300,000 to 400,000 clones are present, approximately 9.9% being singletons, with the ten largest covering around 0.015%. This sequence originates from a woman aged 25 to 39 in good health. The sequencing sample was made of naive CD4+ T cells from blood.

The CDR3 protein is CASSITTSGRFYEQYF. CDR3 nucleotides: TGTGCCAGCAGCATTACTACTAGCGGGAGGTTCTACGAGCAGTACTTC. This rearrangement joins TRBV7-2 to TRBJ2-7, with TRBD2 matching over 12 bases. Germline V lookup: CDR1 SGHTA, CDR2 FQGNSA. The CDR3 contains 16 residues. The trim removed 5 bases at V and 3 bases at J, leaving 8 bases unmatched.